This TCR beta chain emerged from a study of cytomegalovirus exposure and HLA in healthy donors. Study-wide points: In vitro work confirmed that a few CMV-associated chains recognize CMV antigens. Sequencing likely caused a cluster of highly shared sequence variants. In a later analysis, across HLA loci, associated TCR counts were highest for DRB1, lowest for HLA-C.

This clone was seen just once. Its antigen is unidentified. This PCR relied on a set of 60 Vbeta primers and 13 Jbeta primers. Clones were sequenced by immunoSEQ multiplex PCR, and TCRdb holds only the in-frame ones, with some missing. Among some 130,000 clones listed, roughly 80% were seen once. The sequencing sample was made of PBMCs. The clonotype was recovered from a man in his thirties or forties in good health and CMV-seronegative.

The CDR3 loop reads CASSRVAAKGETQYF. Written as DNA, the CDR3 is TGTGCCAGCAGCCGTGTAGCGGCCAAGGGAGAGACCCAGTACTTC. The V gene is TRBV7-2, the J gene TRBJ2-5; D is perhaps TRBD2 (6 bases). From germline, CDR1 is SGHTA and CDR2 FQGNSA. Trimming stripped 5 bases from V and 4 bases from J, with 17 bases between. The length of the CDR3 is 15 residues.